This T cell receptor beta chain derives from a study of cytotoxic CD8 clonotypes in ibrutinib-treated CLL. The wider study: The cohort had around 11 relapsed/refractory and around 14 treatment-naive patients, around 18 IGHV unmutated. Overall study results and limits: Sampling times (in sustained-remission versus progressing patients) were not the same. A rise in clonality was seen at ibrutinib response, and a fall back toward baseline was seen at progression.

The TCR beta libraries used approximately 2 micrograms of genomic DNA that came from cryopreserved PBMCs. Produced via immunoSEQ multiplex PCR; TCRdb's table is partial and in-frame only. The profile shows over 250,000 clones, around 77% of them singletons. At least ten counts were recorded for this clone. The target antigen is unknown. From germline, CDR1 is MNHNY and CDR2 SVGAGI (reference sequence). The ends were cut back, 11 bases at V and 6 bases at J, with 22 bases in the middle. The CDR3 has 14 amino acids. The material was PBMCs, obtained at disease progression, from a patient treated with ibrutinib. The receptor was isolated from a human donor with chronic lymphocytic leukemia. The V and J genes are TRBV6-6 and TRBJ1-2, with D uncertain. In DNA, the CDR3 is TGTGCCGCATACCCCCAACCCGTCCCAGATGGCTACACCTTC. It encodes CAAYPQPVPDGYTF.